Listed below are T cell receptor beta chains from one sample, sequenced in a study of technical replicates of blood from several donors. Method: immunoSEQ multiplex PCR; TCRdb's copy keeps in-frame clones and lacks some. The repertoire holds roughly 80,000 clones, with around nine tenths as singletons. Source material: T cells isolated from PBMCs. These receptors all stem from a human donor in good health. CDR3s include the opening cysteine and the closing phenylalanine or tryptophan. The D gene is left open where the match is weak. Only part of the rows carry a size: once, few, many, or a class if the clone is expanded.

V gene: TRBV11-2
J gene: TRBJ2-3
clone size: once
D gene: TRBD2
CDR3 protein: CASSFSGRTPDTQYF
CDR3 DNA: TGTGCCAGCAGCTTCAGCGGGAGGACCCCAGATACGCAGTATTTT

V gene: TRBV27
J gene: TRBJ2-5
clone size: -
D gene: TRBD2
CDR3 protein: CASSLALAGAQETQYF
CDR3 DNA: TGTGCCAGCAGTTTAGCCCTAGCGGGAGCCCAAGAGACCCAGTACTTC

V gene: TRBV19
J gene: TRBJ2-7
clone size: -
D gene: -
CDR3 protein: CASSPTGTYEQYF
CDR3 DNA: TGTGCCAGTAGTCCAACAGGGACCTACGAGCAGTACTTC

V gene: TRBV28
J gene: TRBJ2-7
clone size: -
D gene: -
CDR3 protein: CASSLPSYEQYF
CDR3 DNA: TGTGCCAGCAGTTTACCATCCTACGAGCAGTACTTC

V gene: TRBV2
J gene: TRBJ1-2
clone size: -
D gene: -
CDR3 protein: CASRTIQGSGYTF
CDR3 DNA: TGTGCCAGCAGGACGATCCAGGGGAGCGGCTACACCTTC

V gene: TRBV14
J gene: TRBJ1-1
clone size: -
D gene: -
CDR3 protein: CASSQQPTYMNTEAFF
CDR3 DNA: TGTGCCAGCAGCCAACAACCGACATATATGAACACTGAAGCTTTCTTT

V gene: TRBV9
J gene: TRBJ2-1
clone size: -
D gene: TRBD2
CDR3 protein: CASSVALSGVYNEQFF
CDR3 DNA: TGTGCCAGCAGCGTAGCATTAAGCGGGGTGTACAATGAGCAGTTCTTC

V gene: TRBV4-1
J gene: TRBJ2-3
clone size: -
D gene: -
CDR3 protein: CASSHGGTDTQYF
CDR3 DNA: TGCGCCAGCAGCCACGGGGGCACAGATACGCAGTATTTT

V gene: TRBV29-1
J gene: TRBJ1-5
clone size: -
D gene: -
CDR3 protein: CSVEEGVNQPQHF
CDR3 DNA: TGCAGCGTTGAAGAAGGGGTCAATCAGCCCCAGCATTTT

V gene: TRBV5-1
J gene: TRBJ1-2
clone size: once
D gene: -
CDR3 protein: CASSPDSSYGYTF
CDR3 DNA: TGCGCCAGCAGCCCGGACAGTTCCTATGGCTACACCTTC

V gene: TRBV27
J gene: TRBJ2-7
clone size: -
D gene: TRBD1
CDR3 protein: CASNKGTGSYEQYF
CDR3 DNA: TGTGCCAGCAACAAAGGGACAGGGTCCTACGAGCAGTACTTC